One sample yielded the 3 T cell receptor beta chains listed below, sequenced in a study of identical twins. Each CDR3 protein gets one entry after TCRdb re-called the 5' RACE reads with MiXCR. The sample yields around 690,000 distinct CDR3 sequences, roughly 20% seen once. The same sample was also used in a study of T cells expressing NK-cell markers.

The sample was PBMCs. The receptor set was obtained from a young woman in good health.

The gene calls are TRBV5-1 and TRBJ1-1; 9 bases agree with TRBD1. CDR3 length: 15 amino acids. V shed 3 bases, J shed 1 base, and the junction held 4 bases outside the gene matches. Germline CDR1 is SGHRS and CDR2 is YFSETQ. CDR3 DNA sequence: TGCGCCAGCAGCTACGCGGGACAGGGGAACACTGAAGCTTTCTTT. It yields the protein CASSYAGQGNTEAFF.

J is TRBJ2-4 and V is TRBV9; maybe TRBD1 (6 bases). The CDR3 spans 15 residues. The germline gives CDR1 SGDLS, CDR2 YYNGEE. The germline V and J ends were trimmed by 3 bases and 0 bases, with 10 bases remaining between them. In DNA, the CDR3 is TGTGCCAGCAGCGGGGCAGGGGCAGCCAAAAACATTCAGTACTTC. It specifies CASSGAGAAKNIQYF.

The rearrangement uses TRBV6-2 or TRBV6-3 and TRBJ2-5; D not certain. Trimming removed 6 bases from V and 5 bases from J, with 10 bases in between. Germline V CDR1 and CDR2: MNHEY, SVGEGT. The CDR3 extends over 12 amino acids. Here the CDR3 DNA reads TGTGCCAGCAGGGACGACGTGGAGACCCAGTACTTC. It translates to CASRDDVETQYF.